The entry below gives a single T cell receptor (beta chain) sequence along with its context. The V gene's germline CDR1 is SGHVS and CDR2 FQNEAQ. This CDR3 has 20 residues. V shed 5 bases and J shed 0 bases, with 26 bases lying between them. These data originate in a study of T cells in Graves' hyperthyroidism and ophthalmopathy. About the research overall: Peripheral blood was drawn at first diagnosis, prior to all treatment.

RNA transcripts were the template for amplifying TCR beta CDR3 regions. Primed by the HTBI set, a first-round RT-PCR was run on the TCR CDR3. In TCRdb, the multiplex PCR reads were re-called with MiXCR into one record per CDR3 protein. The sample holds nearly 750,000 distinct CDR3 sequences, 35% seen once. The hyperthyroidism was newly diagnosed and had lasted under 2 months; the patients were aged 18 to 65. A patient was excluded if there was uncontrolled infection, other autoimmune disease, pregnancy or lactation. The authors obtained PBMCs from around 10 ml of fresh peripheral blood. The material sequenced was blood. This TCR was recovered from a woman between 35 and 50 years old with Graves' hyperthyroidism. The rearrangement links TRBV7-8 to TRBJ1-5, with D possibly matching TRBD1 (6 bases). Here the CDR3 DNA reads TGTGCCAGCAGCCTCCCCCCACAGGGAGGGAGTTTATATAGCAATCAGCCCCAGCATTTT. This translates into CASSLPPQGGSLYSNQPQHF. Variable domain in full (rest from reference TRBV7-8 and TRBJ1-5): GAGVSQSPRYKVAKRGQDVALRCDPISGHVSLFWYQQALGQGPEFLTYFQNEAQLDKSGLPSDRFFAERPEGSVSTLKIQRTQQEDSAVYLCASSLPPQGGSLYSNQPQHFGDGTRLSIL.